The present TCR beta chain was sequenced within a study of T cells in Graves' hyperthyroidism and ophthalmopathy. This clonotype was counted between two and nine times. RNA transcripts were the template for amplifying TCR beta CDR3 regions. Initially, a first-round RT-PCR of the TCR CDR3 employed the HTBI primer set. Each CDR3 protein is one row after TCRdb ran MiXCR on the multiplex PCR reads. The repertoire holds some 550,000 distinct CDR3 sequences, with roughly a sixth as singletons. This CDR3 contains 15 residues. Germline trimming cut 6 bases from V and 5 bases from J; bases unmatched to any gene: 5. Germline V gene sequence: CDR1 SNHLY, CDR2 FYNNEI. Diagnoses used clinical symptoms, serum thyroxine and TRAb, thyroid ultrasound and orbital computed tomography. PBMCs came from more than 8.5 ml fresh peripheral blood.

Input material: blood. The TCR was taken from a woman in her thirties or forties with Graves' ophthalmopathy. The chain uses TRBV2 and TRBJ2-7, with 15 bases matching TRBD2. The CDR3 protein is CASRGTSGRNHEQYF. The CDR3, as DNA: TGTGCCAGCAGGGGGACTAGCGGGAGGAACCACGAGCAGTACTTC.